The sequence of this T cell receptor beta chain was determined in a study of blood T cell repertoires in COVID-19. Method: immunoSEQ multiplex PCR; TCRdb's copy keeps in-frame clones and lacks some. The sample shows 80,000 to 100,000 clones, 82% of them seen only once. The sequencing input was peripheral blood. This sequence was found in a man aged 65-85 years with active or convalescent COVID-19.

The CDR3 sequence: CASSRQGFGEKLFF. In DNA, the CDR3 is TGTGCCAGTAGTCGACAGGGGTTTGGAGAAAAACTGTTTTTT. The rearrangement uses TRBV19 and TRBJ1-4, with 8 bases that match TRBD1. Germline V gene data show CDR1 as LNHDA and CDR2 as SQIVND (reference sequence). Losses at the gene ends were 5 bases for V and 8 bases for J; bases not matched to a gene: 7. This CDR3 spans 14 amino acids.